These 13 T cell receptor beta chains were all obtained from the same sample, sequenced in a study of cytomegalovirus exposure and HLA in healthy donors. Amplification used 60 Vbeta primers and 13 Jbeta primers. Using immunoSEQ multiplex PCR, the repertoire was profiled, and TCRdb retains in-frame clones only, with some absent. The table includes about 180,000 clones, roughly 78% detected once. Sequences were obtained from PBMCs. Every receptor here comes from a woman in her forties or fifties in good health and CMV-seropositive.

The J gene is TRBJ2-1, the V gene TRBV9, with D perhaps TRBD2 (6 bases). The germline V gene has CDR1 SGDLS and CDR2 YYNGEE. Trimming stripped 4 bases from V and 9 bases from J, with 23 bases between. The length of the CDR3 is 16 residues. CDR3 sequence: CASSSEPRDLRTEQFF. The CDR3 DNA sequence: TGTGCCAGCAGCTCCGAACCCCGGGACTTAAGGACTGAGCAGTTCTTC.

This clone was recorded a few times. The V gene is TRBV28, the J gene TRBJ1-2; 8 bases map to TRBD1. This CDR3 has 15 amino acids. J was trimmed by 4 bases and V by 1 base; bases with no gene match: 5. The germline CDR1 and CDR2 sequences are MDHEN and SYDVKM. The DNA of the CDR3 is TGTGCCAGCAGTTTATCCGGGACAGGCACCTATGGCTACACCTTC. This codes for CASSLSGTGTYGYTF.

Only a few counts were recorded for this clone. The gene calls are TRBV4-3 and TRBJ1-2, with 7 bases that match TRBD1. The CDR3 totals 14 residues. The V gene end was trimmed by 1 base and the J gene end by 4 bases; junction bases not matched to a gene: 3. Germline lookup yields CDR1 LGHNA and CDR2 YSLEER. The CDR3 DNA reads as TGCGCCAGCAGCCAAGCGACAGGGACCTATGGCTACACCTTC. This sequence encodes CASSQATGTYGYTF.

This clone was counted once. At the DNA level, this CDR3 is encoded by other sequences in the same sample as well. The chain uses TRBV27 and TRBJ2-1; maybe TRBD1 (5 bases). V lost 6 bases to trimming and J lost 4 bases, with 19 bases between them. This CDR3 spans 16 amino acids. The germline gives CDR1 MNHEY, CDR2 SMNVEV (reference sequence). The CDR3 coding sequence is TGTGCCAGCAGCTTAAGTCCAGGGCGTAATTACAATGAGCAGTTCTTC. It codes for CASSLSPGRNYNEQFF.

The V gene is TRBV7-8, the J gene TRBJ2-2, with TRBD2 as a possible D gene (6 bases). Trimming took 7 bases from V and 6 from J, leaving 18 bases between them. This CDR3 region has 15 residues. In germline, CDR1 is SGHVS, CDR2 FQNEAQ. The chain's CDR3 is CASTYPSGRSGELFF. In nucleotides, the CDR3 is TGTGCCAGCACCTACCCATCAGGGAGGTCCGGGGAGCTGTTTTTT.

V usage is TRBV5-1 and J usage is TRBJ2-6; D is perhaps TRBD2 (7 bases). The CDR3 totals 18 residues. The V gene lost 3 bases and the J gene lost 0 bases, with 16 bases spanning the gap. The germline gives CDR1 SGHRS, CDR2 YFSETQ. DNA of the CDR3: TGCGCCAGCAGCTGGGGGGGGGACATGATCTCTGGGGCCAACGTCCTGACTTTC. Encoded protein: CASSWGGDMISGANVLTF.

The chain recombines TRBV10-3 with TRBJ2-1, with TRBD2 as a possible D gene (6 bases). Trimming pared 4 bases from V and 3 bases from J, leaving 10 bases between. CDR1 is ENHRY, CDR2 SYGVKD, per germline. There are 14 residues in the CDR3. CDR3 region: CAISAGVGYNEQFF. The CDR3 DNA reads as TGTGCCATCAGTGCGGGAGTGGGCTACAATGAGCAGTTCTTC.

CDR3 nucleotide sequence: TGTGCCAGCAGTTTTACGGAGGGAAGAAACTTAAAAGAGACCCAGTACTTC. Its translation: CASSFTEGRNLKETQYF. This chain links TRBV28 with TRBJ2-5, with D perhaps TRBD2 (6 bases). Looked up from germline, CDR1 is MDHEN and CDR2 is SYDVKM. Trimming removed 3 bases at V and 3 bases at J, with 20 bases between. The CDR3 spans 17 residues.

The DNA of the CDR3 is TGTGCCAGCAGTCGGGACTTTAACAATGAGCAGTTCTTC. Translation: CASSRDFNNEQFF. The chain has TRBV2 and TRBJ2-1; the D gene is possibly TRBD2 (6 bases). The germline V gene has CDR1 SNHLY and CDR2 FYNNEI. Deletions cut 5 bases from V and 5 bases from J, with 10 bases between. The CDR3 is 13 amino acids.

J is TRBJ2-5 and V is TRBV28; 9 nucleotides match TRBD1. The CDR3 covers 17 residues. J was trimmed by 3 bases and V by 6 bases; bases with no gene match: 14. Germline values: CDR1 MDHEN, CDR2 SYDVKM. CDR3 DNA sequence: TGTGCCAGCAGACCAACCCCAAACAGGGGGCGGGAAGAGACCCAGTACTTC. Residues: CASRPTPNRGREETQYF.

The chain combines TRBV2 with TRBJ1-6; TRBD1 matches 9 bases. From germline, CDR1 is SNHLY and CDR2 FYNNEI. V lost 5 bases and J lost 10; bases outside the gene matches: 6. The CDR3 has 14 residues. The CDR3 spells CASSTGTGSSPLHF. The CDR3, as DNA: TGTGCCAGCAGTACCGGGACAGGGTCCTCACCCCTCCACTTT. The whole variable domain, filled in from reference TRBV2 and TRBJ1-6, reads EPEVTQTPSHQVTQMGQEVILRCVPISNHLYFYWYRQILGQKVEFLVSFYNNEISEKSEIFDDQFSVERPDGSNFTLKIRSTKLEDSAMYFCASSTGTGSSPLHFGNGTRLTVT.

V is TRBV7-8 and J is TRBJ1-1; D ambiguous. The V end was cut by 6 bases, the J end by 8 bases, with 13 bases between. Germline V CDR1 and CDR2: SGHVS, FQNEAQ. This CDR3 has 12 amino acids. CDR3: CASSFRAGEAFF. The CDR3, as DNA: TGTGCCAGCAGTTTTCGGGCGGGAGAAGCTTTCTTT. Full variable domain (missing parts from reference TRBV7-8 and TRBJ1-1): GAGVSQSPRYKVAKRGQDVALRCDPISGHVSLFWYQQALGQGPEFLTYFQNEAQLDKSGLPSDRFFAERPEGSVSTLKIQRTQQEDSAVYLCASSFRAGEAFFGQGTRLTVV.

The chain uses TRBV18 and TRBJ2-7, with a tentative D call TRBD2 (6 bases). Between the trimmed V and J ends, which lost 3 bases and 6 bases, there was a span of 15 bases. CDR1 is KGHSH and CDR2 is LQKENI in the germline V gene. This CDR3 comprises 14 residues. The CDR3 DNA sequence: TGTGCCAGCTCACCTTCGGGACGCGGGACCGAGCAGTACTTC. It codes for CASSPSGRGTEQYF.